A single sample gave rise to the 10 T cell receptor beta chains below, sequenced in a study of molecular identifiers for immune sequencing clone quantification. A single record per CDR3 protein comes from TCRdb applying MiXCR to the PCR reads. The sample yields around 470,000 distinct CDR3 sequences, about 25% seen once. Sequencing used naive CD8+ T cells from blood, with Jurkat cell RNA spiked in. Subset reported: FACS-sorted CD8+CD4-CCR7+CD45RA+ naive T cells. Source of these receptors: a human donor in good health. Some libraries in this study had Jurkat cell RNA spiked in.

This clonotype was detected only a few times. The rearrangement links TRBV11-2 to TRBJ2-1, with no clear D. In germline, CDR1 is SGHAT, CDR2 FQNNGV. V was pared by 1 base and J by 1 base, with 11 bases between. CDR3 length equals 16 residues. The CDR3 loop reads CASSLGRSRSYNEQFF. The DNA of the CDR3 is TGTGCCAGCAGCTTAGGTCGGTCCCGATCCTACAATGAGCAGTTCTTC.

CDR3 sequence reads: CASSLAQGAREKLFF. The CDR3 DNA is TGTGCCAGCAGCTTAGCACAGGGGGCTCGCGAAAAACTGTTTTTT. V and J are TRBV7-9 and TRBJ1-4, with 9 bases that match TRBD1. V gave up 0 bases and J gave up 8 bases; unmatched junction bases: 4. The CDR3 is 15 residues long. The germline V gene has CDR1 SEHNR and CDR2 FQNEAQ (reference sequence).

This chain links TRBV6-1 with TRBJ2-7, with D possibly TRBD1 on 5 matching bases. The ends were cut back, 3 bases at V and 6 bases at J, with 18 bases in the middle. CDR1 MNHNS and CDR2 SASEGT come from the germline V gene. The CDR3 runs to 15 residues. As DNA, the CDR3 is TGTGCCAGCAGTGAGGGGCCCGGACCCTTTGGCGAGCAGTACTTC. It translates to CASSEGPGPFGEQYF.

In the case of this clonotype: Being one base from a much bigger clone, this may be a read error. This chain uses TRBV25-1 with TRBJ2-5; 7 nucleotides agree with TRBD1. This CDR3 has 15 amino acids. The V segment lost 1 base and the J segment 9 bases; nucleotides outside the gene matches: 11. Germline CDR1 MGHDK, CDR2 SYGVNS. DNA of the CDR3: TGTGCCAGCAGTGAATCAGCGACAGGGTCGTTGGCCCAGTACTTC. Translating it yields CASSESATGSLAQYF. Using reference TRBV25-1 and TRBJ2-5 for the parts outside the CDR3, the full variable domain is EADIYQTPRYLVIGTGKKITLECSQTMGHDKMYWYQQDPGMELHLIHYSYGVNSTEKGDLSSESTVSRIRTEHFPLTLESARPSHTSQYLCASSESATGSLAQYFGPGTRLLVL.

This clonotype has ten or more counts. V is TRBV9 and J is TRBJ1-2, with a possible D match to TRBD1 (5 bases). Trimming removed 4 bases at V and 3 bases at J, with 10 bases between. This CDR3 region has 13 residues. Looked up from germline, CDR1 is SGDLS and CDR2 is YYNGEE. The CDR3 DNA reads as TGTGCCAGCAGCAAACAAGGGGACTATGGCTACACCTTC. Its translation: CASSKQGDYGYTF.

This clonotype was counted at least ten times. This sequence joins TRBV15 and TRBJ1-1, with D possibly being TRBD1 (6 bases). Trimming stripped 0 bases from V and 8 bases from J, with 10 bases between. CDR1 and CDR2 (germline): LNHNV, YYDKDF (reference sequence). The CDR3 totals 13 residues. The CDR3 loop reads CATSREGGMEAFF. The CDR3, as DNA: TGTGCCACCAGCAGAGAAGGGGGGATGGAAGCTTTCTTT.

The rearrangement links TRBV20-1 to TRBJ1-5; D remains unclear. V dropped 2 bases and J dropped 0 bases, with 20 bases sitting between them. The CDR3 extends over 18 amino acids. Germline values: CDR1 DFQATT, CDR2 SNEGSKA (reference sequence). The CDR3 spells CSARPGEILQNSNQPQHF. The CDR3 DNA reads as TGCAGTGCTAGACCCGGGGAGATCCTACAAAATAGCAATCAGCCCCAGCATTTT.

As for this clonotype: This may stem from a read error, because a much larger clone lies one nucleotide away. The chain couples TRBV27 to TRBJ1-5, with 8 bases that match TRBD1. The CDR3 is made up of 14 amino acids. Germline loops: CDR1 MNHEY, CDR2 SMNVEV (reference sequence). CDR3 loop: CASSGQGINQHQHF. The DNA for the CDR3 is TGTGCCAGCTCTGGACAGGGAATCAATCAGCACCAGCATTTT.

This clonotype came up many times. CDR3 in amino acids: CASSQDARSYNEQFF. CDR3 nucleotides: TGCGCCAGCAGCCAAGATGCCAGGAGCTACAATGAGCAGTTCTTC. The chain uses TRBV4-1 and TRBJ2-1; D gene uncertain. Germline loops: CDR1 MGHRA, CDR2 YSYEKL. The CDR3 consists of 15 residues. V was cut by 0 bases and J by 3 bases, with 9 bases left in between.

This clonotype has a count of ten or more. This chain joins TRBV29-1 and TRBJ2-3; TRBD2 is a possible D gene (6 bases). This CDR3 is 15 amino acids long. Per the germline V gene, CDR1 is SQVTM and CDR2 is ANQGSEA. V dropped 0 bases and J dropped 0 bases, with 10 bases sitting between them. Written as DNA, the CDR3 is TGCAGCGTTGAAGAGCTAGCGTCTAGCACAGATACGCAGTATTTT. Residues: CSVEELASSTDTQYF.